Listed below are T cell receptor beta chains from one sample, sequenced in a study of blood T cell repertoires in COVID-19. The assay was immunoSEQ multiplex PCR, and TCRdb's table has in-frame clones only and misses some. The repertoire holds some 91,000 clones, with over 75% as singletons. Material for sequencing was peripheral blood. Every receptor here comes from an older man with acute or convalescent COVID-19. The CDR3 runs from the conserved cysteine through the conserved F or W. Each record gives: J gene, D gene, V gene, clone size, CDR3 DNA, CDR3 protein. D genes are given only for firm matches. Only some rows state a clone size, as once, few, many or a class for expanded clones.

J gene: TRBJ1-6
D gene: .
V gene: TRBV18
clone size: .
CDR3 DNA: TGTGCCAGCTCACAGGAGAAAGCGAATTCACCCCTCCACTTT
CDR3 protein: CASSQEKANSPLHF

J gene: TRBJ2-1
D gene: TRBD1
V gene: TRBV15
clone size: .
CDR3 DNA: TGTGCCACCAGCAGAAGACAGGGGAGATTTTACAATGAGCAGTTCTTC
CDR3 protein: CATSRRQGRFYNEQFF

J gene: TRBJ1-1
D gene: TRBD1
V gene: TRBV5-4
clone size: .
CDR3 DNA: TGTGCCAGCAGCTTGGGATTAATAGGGACAGGAACAAACACTGAAGCTTTCTTT
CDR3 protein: CASSLGLIGTGTNTEAFF

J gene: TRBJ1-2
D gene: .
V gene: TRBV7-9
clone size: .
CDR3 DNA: TGTGCCAGCAGCTTCACAGGGTATGGCTACACCTTC
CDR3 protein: CASSFTGYGYTF

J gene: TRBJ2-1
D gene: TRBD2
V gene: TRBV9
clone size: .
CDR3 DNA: TGTGCCAGCGCCCCACCGGGAGGGGGGAATGAGCAGTTCTTC
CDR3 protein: CASAPPGGGNEQFF

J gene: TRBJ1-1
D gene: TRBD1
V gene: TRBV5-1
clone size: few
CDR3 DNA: TGCGCCAGCAGCCACGGGACAGGGAACACTGAAGCTTTCTTT
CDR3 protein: CASSHGTGNTEAFF

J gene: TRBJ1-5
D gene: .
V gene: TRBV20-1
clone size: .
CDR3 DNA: TGCAGTGCTAGTTATAGCAATCAGCCCCAGCATTTT
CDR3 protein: CSASYSNQPQHF

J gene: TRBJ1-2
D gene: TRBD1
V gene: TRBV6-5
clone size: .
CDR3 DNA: TGTGCCAGCAGTCCAACAGGGGGTCGAGGCTACACCTTC
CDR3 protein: CASSPTGGRGYTF

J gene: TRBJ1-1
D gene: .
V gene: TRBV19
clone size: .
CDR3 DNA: TGTGCCAGTAGTATCTCAGAGAACACTGAAGCTTTCTTT
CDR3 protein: CASSISENTEAFF

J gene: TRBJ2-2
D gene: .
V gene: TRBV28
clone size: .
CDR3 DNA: TGTGCCAGCAGTTTATGGGACAGGAACACCGGGGAGCTGTTTTTT
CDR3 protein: CASSLWDRNTGELFF

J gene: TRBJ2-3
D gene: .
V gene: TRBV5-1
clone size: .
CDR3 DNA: TGCGCCAGCAGCTCCCAGCGAAACTTAGGCACAGATACGCAGTATTTT
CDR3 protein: CASSSQRNLGTDTQYF

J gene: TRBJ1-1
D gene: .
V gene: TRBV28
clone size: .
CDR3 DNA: TGTGCCAGCAGTCCCCCAAGGGGGGGCGAAGGCACTGAAGCTTTCTTT
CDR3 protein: CASSPPRGGEGTEAFF

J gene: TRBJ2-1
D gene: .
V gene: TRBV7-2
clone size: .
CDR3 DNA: TGTGCCAGCAGCTTAGGCGGCTTCGCCAATGAGCAGTTCTTC
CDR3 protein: CASSLGGFANEQFF

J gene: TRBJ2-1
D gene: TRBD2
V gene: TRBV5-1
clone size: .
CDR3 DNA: TGCGCCAGCAGCCCGGGGTCTAGCGGTTCCTACAATGAGCAGTTCTTC
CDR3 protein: CASSPGSSGSYNEQFF

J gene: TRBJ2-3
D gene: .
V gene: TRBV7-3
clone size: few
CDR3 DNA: TGTGCCAGCAGCTTAAACCCGGGAGCCATGACAGATACGCAGTATTTT
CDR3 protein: CASSLNPGAMTDTQYF

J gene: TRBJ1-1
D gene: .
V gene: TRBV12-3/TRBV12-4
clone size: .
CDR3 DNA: TGTGCCAGCAGTTTCAACGGGAACACTGAAGCTTTCTTT
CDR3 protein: CASSFNGNTEAFF

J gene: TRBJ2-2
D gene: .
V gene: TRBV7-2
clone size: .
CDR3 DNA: TGTGCCAGCAGCTTGCGTGGTTTGGGGGAGCTGTTTTTT
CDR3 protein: CASSLRGLGELFF

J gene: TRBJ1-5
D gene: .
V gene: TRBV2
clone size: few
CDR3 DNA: TGTGCCAGCAACAGAAATAGCAATCAGCCCCAGCATTTT
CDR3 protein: CASNRNSNQPQHF

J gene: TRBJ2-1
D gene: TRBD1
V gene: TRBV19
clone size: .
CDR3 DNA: TGTGCCAGTAGTTCCAACTCCGGGACAGGGGGGTACAATGAGCAGTTCTTC
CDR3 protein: CASSSNSGTGGYNEQFF

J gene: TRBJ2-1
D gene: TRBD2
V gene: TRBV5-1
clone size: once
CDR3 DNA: TGCGCCAGCAGCTTCGGGGGGGACTACAATGAGCAGTTCTTC
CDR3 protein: CASSFGGDYNEQFF

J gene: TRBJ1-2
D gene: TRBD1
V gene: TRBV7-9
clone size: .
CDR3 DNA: TGTGCCAGCAGCCTCGAGAAGGGGGCTAATGGCTACACCTTC
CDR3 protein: CASSLEKGANGYTF

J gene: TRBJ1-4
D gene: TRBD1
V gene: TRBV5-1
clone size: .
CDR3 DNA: TGCGCCAGCAGCAAGGACAGGGGGCGGAATGAAAAACTGTTTTTT
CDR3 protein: CASSKDRGRNEKLFF

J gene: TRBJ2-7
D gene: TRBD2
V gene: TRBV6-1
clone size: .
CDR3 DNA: TGTGCCAGCAGTGAAGCACACGGGACTAGCGTATACTACGAGCAGTACTTC
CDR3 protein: CASSEAHGTSVYYEQYF

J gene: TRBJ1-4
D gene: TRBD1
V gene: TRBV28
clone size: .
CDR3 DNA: TGTGCCAGCAGTGCCGACAGGGTACGGGGGTTTTTT
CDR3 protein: CASSADRVRGFF

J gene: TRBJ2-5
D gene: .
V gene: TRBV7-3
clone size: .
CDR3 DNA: TGTGCCAGCAGCTTACGGGCGGGGGAGACCCAGTACTTC
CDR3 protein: CASSLRAGETQYF

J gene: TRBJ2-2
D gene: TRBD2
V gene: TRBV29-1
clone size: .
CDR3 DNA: TGCAGCGTTACTCGGGGGGGGACCGGGGAGCTGTTTTTT
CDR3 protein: CSVTRGGTGELFF

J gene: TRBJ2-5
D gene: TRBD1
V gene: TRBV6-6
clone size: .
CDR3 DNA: TGTGCCAGCAGTTACTCCAAGACAGGGGGAAGGGAGACCCAGTACTTC
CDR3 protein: CASSYSKTGGRETQYF